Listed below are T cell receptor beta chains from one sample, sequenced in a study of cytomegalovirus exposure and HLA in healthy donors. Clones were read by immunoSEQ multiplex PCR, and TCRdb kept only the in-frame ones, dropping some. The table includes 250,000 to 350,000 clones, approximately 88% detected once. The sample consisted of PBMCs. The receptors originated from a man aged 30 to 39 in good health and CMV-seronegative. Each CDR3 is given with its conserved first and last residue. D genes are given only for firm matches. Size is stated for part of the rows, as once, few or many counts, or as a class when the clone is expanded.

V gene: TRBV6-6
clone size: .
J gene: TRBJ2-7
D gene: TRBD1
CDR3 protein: CASSTTGSYEQYF
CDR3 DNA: TGTGCCAGCAGCACGACAGGGAGCTACGAGCAGTACTTC

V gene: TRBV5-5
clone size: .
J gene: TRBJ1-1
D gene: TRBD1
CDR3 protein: CASSLTGGNTEAFF
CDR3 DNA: TGTGCCAGCAGCTTGACAGGGGGGAACACTGAAGCTTTCTTT

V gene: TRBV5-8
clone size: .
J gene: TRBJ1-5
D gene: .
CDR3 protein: CASSLQEGQPQHF
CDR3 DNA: TGTGCCAGCAGCTTACAGGAAGGTCAGCCCCAGCATTTT

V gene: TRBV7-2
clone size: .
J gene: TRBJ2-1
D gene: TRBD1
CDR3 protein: CASSLAQGAHEQFF
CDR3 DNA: TGTGCCAGCAGCTTAGCTCAGGGGGCGCATGAGCAGTTCTTC

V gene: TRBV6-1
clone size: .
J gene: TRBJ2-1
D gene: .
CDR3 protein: CASSELLGLPRGEQFF
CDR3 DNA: TGTGCCAGCAGTGAATTGCTGGGACTCCCCCGAGGAGAGCAGTTCTTC

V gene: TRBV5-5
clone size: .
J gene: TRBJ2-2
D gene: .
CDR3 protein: CASSLGQTTGELFF
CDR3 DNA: TGTGCCAGCAGCTTAGGACAGACCACCGGGGAGCTGTTTTTT

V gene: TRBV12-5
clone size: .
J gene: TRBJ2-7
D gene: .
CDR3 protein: CASGSGTYAYEQYF
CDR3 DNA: TGTGCTAGTGGTTCCGGGACATACGCCTACGAGCAGTACTTC

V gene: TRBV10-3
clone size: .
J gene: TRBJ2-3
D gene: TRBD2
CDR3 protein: CAISNSGLATDTQYF
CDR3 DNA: TGTGCCATCAGTAACTCGGGACTAGCGACAGATACGCAGTATTTT

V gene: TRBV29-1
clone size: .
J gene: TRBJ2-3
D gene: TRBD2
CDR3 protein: CSNIAGGRDTQYF
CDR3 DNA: TGCAGCAACATAGCGGGGGGGCGGGATACGCAGTATTTT

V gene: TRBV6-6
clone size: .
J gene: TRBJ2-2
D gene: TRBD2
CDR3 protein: CASMSGGAPGELFF
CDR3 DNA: TGTGCCAGCATGAGCGGGGGGGCGCCCGGGGAGCTGTTTTTT

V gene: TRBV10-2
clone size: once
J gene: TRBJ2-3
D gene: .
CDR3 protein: CASSDSAGITDTQYF
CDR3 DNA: TGCGCCAGCAGTGATTCCGCAGGGATCACAGATACGCAGTATTTT

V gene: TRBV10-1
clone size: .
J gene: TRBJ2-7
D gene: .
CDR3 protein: CARLSVGRDEQYF
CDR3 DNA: TGCGCCCGGTTATCTGTGGGTCGGGACGAGCAGTACTTC

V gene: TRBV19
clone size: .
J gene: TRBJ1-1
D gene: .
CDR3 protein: CASSILGLGATEAFF
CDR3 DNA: TGTGCCAGTAGTATCCTAGGGTTGGGGGCCACTGAAGCTTTCTTT

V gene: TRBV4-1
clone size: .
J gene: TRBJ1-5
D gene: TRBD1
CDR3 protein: CASSQDPGQGTTDQPQHF
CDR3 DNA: TGCGCCAGCAGCCAAGACCCGGGACAGGGGACCACCGATCAGCCCCAGCATTTT

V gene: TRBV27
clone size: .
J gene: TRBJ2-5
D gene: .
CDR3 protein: CASGQQETQYF
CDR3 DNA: TGTGCCAGCGGACAACAAGAGACCCAGTACTTC

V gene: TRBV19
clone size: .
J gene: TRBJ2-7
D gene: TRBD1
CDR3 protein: CASSMSQGASEQYF
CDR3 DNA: TGTGCCAGTAGTATGTCACAGGGGGCCAGCGAGCAGTACTTC

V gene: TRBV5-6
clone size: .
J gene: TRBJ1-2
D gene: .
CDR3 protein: CASSPWTANNYGYTF
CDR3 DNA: TGTGCCAGCTCTCCCTGGACAGCGAACAACTATGGCTACACCTTC

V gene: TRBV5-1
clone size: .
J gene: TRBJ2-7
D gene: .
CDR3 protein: CASSFTPIPSSYEQYF
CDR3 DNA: TGCGCCAGCAGCTTTACACCGATCCCTTCCTCCTACGAGCAGTACTTC

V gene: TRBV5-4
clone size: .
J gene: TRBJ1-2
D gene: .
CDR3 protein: CASSPIRGGSDGYTF
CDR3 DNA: TGTGCCAGCAGCCCAATAAGGGGGGGATCGGATGGCTACACCTTC

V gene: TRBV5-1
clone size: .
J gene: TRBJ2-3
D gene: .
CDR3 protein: CASSRQGWGTDTQYF
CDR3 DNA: TGCGCCAGCAGCAGGCAGGGGTGGGGTACAGATACGCAGTATTTT

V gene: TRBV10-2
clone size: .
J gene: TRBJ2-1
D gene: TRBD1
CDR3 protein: CASSDRTGFGVGEQFF
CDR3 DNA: TGCGCCAGCAGTGACAGGACAGGGTTTGGGGTGGGTGAGCAGTTCTTC

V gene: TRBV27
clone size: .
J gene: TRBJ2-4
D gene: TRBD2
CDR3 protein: CASTGLAGGPAKNIQYF
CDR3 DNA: TGTGCCAGCACCGGACTAGCGGGGGGGCCGGCCAAAAACATTCAGTACTTC

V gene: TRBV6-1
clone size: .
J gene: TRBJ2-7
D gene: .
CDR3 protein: CASSGHRNSYEQYF
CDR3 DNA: TGTGCCAGCAGTGGACACAGGAACTCCTACGAGCAGTACTTC

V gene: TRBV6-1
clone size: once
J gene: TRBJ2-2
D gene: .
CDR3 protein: CASSITGNGELFF
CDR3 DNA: TGTGCCAGCAGCATTACAGGGAACGGGGAGCTGTTTTTT

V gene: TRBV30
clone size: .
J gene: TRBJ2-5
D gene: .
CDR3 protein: CAWETGKTQYF
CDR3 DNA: TGTGCCTGGGAGACAGGAAAGACCCAGTACTTC

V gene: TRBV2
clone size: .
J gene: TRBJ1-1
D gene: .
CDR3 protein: CASSAPGVNPAFF
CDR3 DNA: TGTGCCAGCAGTGCCCCGGGTGTCAATCCGGCTTTCTTT

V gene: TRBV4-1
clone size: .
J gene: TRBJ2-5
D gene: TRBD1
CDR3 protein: CASSQEGTGKETQYF
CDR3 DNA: TGCGCCAGCAGCCAAGAAGGGACAGGGAAAGAGACCCAGTACTTC

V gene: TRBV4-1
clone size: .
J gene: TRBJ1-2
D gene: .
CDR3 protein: CASSQLYAGRYGYTF
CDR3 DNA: TGCGCCAGCAGCCAACTTTACGCGGGCCGCTATGGCTACACCTTC

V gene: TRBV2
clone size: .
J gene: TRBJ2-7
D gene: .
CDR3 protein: CAIDSDSLYEQYF
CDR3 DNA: TGTGCCATCGACAGCGACTCCCTATACGAGCAGTACTTC

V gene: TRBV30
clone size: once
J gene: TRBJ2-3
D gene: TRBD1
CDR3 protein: CAWRDRGRRGGGTQYF
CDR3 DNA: TGTGCCTGGAGGGACAGGGGGCGCCGGGGGGGCGGTACGCAGTATTTT

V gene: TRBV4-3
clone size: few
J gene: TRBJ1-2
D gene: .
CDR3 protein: CASSQEMNYGYTF
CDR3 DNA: TGCGCCAGCAGCCAGGAGATGAACTATGGCTACACCTTC

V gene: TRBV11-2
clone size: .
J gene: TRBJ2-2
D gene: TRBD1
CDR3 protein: CASSPPGQGFRGRELFF
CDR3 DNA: TGTGCCAGCAGCCCGCCGGGACAGGGGTTTCGGGGAAGGGAGCTGTTTTTT

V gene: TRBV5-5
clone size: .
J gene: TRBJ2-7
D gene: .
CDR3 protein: CASSLGGALDEQYF
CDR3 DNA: TGTGCCAGCAGCTTAGGGGGGGCGTTGGACGAGCAGTACTTC

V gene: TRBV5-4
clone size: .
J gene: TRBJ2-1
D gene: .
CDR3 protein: CASRRGMDNEQFF
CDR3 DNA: TGTGCCAGCAGGCGGGGAATGGACAATGAGCAGTTCTTC

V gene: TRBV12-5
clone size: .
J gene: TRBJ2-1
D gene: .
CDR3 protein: CASGLGLTGHYEQFF
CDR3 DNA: TGTGCTAGTGGTTTGGGTCTTACGGGACATTATGAGCAGTTCTTC

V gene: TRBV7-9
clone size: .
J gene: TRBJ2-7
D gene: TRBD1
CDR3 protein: CASSAGTGVEQYF
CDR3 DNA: TGTGCCAGCAGCGCCGGGACAGGGGTCGAGCAGTACTTC

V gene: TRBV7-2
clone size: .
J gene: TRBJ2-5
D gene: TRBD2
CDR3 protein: CASSLASSGGAKTQYF
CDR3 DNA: TGTGCCAGCAGCTTAGCTTCGAGCGGGGGGGCGAAGACCCAGTACTTC

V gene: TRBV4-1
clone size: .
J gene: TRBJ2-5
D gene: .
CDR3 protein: CASSLRLAETQYF
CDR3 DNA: TGCGCCAGCAGCCTACGGTTAGCGGAGACCCAGTACTTC

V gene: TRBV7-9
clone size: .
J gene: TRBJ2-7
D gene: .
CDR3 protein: CASSLHDNEQYF
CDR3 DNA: TGTGCCAGCAGCTTACACGACAACGAGCAGTACTTC

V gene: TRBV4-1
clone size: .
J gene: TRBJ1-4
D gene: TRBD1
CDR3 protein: CASSHTGEVVKLFF
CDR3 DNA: TGCGCCAGCAGCCACACAGGGGAGGTTGTAAAACTGTTTTTT

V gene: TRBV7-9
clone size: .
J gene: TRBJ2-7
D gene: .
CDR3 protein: CASSPTGEQYF
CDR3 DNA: TGTGCCAGCAGCCCCACAGGGGAGCAGTACTTC

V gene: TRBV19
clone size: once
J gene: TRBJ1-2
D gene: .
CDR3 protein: CASSIRTETNYGYTF
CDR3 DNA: TGTGCCAGTAGTATACGGACAGAAACTAACTATGGCTACACCTTC

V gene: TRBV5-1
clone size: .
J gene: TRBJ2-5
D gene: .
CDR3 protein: CASSLGSEWQTQYF
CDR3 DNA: TGCGCCAGCAGCTTAGGCTCGGAGTGGCAGACCCAGTACTTC

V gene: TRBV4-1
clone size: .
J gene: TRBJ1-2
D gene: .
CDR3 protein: CASSQEFGGGGYTF
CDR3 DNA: TGCGCCAGCAGCCAAGAGTTTGGGGGAGGTGGCTACACCTTC

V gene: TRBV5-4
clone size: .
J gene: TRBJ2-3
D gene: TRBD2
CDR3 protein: CASSLGTSGGVIDTQYF
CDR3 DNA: TGTGCCAGCAGCTTGGGGACTAGCGGGGGGGTAATAGATACGCAGTATTTT

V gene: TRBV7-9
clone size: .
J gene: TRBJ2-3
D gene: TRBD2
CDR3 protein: CASSLTSGTDTQYF
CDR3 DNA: TGTGCCAGCAGCTTGACTAGCGGCACAGATACGCAGTATTTT

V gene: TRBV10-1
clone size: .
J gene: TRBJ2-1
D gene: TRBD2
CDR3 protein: CASSGTSGGLLGDEQFF
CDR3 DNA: TGCGCCAGCAGTGGGACTAGCGGGGGACTTTTGGGAGATGAGCAGTTCTTC

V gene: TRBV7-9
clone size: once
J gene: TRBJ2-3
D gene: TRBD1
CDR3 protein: CASSRRQGVLEDTQYF
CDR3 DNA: TGTGCCAGCAGTCGTCGACAGGGGGTTCTAGAAGATACGCAGTATTTT

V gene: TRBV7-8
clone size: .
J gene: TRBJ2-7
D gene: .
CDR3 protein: CASSTEAVRMGEQYF
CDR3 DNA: TGTGCCAGCAGCACCGAGGCCGTGCGGATGGGCGAGCAGTACTTC

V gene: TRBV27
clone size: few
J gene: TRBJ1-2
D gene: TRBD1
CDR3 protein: CASSSYRGDYTF
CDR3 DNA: TGTGCCAGCAGTTCCTACAGGGGTGACTACACCTTC